The 27 T cell receptor beta chains listed next were all sequenced from one sample in a study of T-cell reconstitution after alpha-beta-depleted transplantation in children. As it was prepared, the TCRbeta library received unique molecular identifiers. TCRdb re-called the PCR reads through MiXCR, storing one row per CDR3 protein. This sample has 70,000 to 95,000 distinct CDR3 sequences; 15% to 17% occur once, and the top ten carry about 18%. Sequencing used PBMCs, mostly from graft donor cells, obtained 180 days after TCRalphabeta/CD19-depleted stem cell transplant. These TCRs come from a male patient aged 2 to 10 who had a stem cell transplant for acute lymphoblastic leukemia, so the T cells may come from the graft donor.

To note about this clonotype: Just one base apart from a much larger clone, this may be a read error. The V gene is TRBV2, the J gene TRBJ2-2; 9 bases match TRBD1. With V trimmed by 10 bases and J by 5 bases, 5 bases remained unmatched. Germline assignment: CDR1 SNHLY and CDR2 FYNNEI. The CDR3 consists of 13 residues. In DNA, the CDR3 is TGTGCCACCAGGACAGGGGAAACCGGGGAGCTGTTTTTT. Protein product: CATRTGETGELFF.

Points on this clonotype: Mismatch with germline at one junction end may stem from a read error. CDR3 in amino acids: CTIRAIGTEAFF. CDR3 nucleotide sequence: TGTACCATCCGGGCGATCGGAACTGAAGCTTTCTTT. This rearrangement joins TRBV10-3 to TRBJ1-1; D not certain. The germline CDR1 and CDR2 sequences are ENHRY and SYGVKD. This CDR3 contains 12 residues.

This clonotype was observed at least ten times. The chain combines TRBV6-1 with TRBJ2-7; 8 positions match TRBD1. Germline assignment: CDR1 MNHNS and CDR2 SASEGT. This CDR3 spans 13 amino acids. Trimming removed 7 bases from V and 6 bases from J; junction bases left unmatched: 8. As DNA, the CDR3 is TGTGCCAGCAAGAGGACAGGGCCAGCCGAGCAGTACTTC. It yields the protein CASKRTGPAEQYF.

The chain recombines TRBV7-6 with TRBJ1-1; D uncertain. The germline CDR1 and CDR2 sequences are SGHVS and FNYEAQ. The V and J ends lost 4 bases and 6 bases respectively, with 15 bases between them. This CDR3 is built from 14 residues. As DNA, the CDR3 is TGTGCCAGCAGCTCCCATCGGATGTCCCCTGAAGCTTTCTTT. It codes for CASSSHRMSPEAFF.

This clonotype was seen more than once but under ten times. V and J are TRBV7-2 and TRBJ2-2; 7 bases match TRBD2. V lost 5 bases and J lost 1; bases outside the gene matches: 7. Germline V gene data show CDR1 as SGHTA and CDR2 as FQGNSA. CDR3 length: 16 amino acids. CDR3 residues: CASSPGLGRNTGELFF. The CDR3 DNA reads as TGTGCCAGCAGCCCAGGACTAGGCCGGAACACCGGGGAGCTGTTTTTT.

This clonotype was seen ten or more times. V gene TRBV4-2 combines with J gene TRBJ1-6; 8 bases match TRBD1. The CDR3 contains 15 residues. Germline-derived CDR1 and CDR2 are LGHNA and YNFKEQ. With V trimmed by 7 bases and J by 10 bases, 12 bases remained unmatched. Here the CDR3 DNA reads TGTGCCAGCATATCACAGACAGGGGACAACTCACCCCTCCACTTT. This codes for CASISQTGDNSPLHF.

J is TRBJ1-5 and V is TRBV3-1; the D is unclear. Germline V gene lookup returns CDR1 LGHDT and CDR2 YNNKEL (reference sequence). Trimming took off 0 bases at V and 4 bases at J, with 4 bases between the two ends. This CDR3 contains 13 residues. This CDR3 reads CASSQDVNQPQHF. In nucleotides, the CDR3 is TGTGCCAGCAGCCAAGATGTTAATCAGCCCCAGCATTTT.

This clonotype has just a few counts. V usage is TRBV7-6 and J usage is TRBJ2-7; 8 bases match TRBD1. Germline assignment: CDR1 SGHVS and CDR2 FNYEAQ. CDR3 length: 15 residues. J was trimmed by 2 bases and V by 5 bases; bases with no gene match: 8. The CDR3 nucleotides are TGTGCCAGCAGCCACAGGACAGGGCCGACCTACGAGCAGTACTTC. Translating it yields CASSHRTGPTYEQYF.

This clonotype was counted between two and nine times. The V call is TRBV7-9, the J call TRBJ2-2, with D possibly TRBD2 on 6 matching bases. The V end was cut by 5 bases, the J end by 0 bases, with 13 bases between. The germline V gene has CDR1 SEHNR and CDR2 FQNEAQ (reference sequence). CDR3 length: 16 amino acids. The CDR3 protein is CASSMPGLPNTGELFF. The CDR3, as DNA: TGTGCCAGCAGCATGCCGGGACTGCCGAACACCGGGGAGCTGTTTTTT.

The sample holds a few counts of this clonotype. This chain connects TRBV10-3 to TRBJ2-3; D ambiguous. CDR3 length equals 13 residues. The V gene lost 5 bases and the J gene lost 4 bases, with 10 bases spanning the gap. CDR1 ENHRY and CDR2 SYGVKD come from the germline V gene. In DNA form, the CDR3 reads TGTGCCATCAGTAGGTCGAATTCAGATACGCAGTATTTT. Protein: CAISRSNSDTQYF.

The genes are TRBV7-2 and TRBJ1-5; D call uncertain. The germline V and J ends were trimmed by 5 bases and 3 bases, with 14 bases remaining between them. This CDR3 comprises 15 residues. Germline lookup yields CDR1 SGHTA and CDR2 FQGNSA. CDR3 sequence reads: CASSLGPAYNQPQHF. The CDR3 bases are TGTGCCAGCAGCCTTGGACCGGCGTACAATCAGCCCCAGCATTTT.

The chain combines TRBV20-1 with TRBJ1-2; possible D gene TRBD1, 6 bases. The CDR3 runs 14 residues. Germline V gene lookup returns CDR1 DFQATT and CDR2 SNEGSKA (reference sequence). The V end was cut by 6 bases, the J end by 5 bases, with 19 bases between. For the CDR3, the DNA is TGCAGTGCCACGGACAGACACCCACATTATGGCTACACCTTC. It codes for CSATDRHPHYGYTF.

This clonotype was seen more than once but under ten times. This chain uses TRBV5-6 with TRBJ2-4; 7 bases are shared with TRBD1. This CDR3 region has 15 residues. Looked up from germline, CDR1 is SGHDT and CDR2 is YYEEEE. The V segment lost 4 bases and the J segment 7 bases; nucleotides outside the gene matches: 11. In DNA, the CDR3 is TGTGCCAGCAGCACACCGACAGGGAATGAGAACATTCAGTACTTC. It translates to CASSTPTGNENIQYF.

This clonotype was detected a few times. The chain carries TRBV2 and TRBJ2-1; D perhaps matches TRBD2 (5 bases). The germline gives CDR1 SNHLY, CDR2 FYNNEI. Trimming stripped 7 bases from V and 2 bases from J, with 15 bases between. The CDR3 consists of 15 residues. The DNA for the CDR3 is TGTGCCAGCACCGGGCGGGTGCCTCCCTACAATGAGCAGTTCTTC. Encoded protein: CASTGRVPPYNEQFF.

This clonotype was counted a few times. The V call is TRBV5-1, the J call TRBJ1-6, with TRBD1 identical over 10 bases. The CDR3 is made up of 16 amino acids. Germline values: CDR1 SGHRS, CDR2 YFSETQ. V lost 4 bases and J lost 8; bases outside the gene matches: 9. For the CDR3, the DNA is TGCGCCAGCAGCCCCGACGGGACAGGGGTGCATTCACCCCTCCACTTT. Residues: CASSPDGTGVHSPLHF.

This clonotype was detected only a few times. The CDR3 is CAISESRLAGGLSYEQYF. The CDR3 DNA is TGTGCCATCAGTGAGTCGCGGCTAGCGGGGGGCCTCTCCTACGAGCAGTACTTC. The rearrangement joins TRBV10-3 to TRBJ2-7; 11 bases are a match to TRBD2. Germline loops: CDR1 ENHRY, CDR2 SYGVKD. With V trimmed by 0 bases and J by 0 bases, 7 bases remained unmatched. The CDR3 is 18 amino acids.

This clonotype was recorded at least ten times. The chain recombines TRBV27 with TRBJ2-7; no definite D call. V was cut by 3 bases and J by 0 bases, with 12 bases left in between. Germline CDR1 and CDR2: MNHEY and SMNVEV (reference sequence). The CDR3 contains 15 residues. CDR3 in amino acids: CASSLRLPGSYEQYF. The CDR3 DNA follows: TGTGCCAGCAGTTTGAGGCTTCCCGGCTCCTACGAGCAGTACTTC.

The table lists this clonotype with a few counts. The rearrangement uses TRBV20-1 and TRBJ2-7, with 7 bases fitting TRBD2. The CDR3 has 13 amino acids. Germline assignment: CDR1 DFQATT and CDR2 SNEGSKA (reference sequence). The trim removed 8 bases at V and 0 bases at J, leaving 7 bases unmatched. The CDR3 DNA is TGCAGTCCCTCGGGGGGAAGCTCCTACGAGCAGTACTTC. Amino acids: CSPSGGSSYEQYF.

This clonotype was observed many times. The chain couples TRBV6-2 or TRBV6-3 to TRBJ1-1; D not certain. Trimming removed 2 bases at V and 1 base at J, with 8 bases between. CDR1 and CDR2 (germline): MNHEY, SVGEGT. There are 14 residues in the CDR3. The CDR3 is CASSYDRGNTEAFF. The CDR3 region has the DNA TGTGCCAGCAGTTACGATCGGGGGAACACTGAAGCTTTCTTT.

The table lists this clonotype with a few counts. This sequence joins TRBV12-3 or TRBV12-4 and TRBJ2-2; D may correspond to TRBD1 or TRBD2 (5 bases each). This CDR3 contains 14 residues. V was cut by 6 bases and J by 7 bases, with 15 bases left in between. The CDR3 bases are TGTGCCAGCAGCCTCCGGGGCCGGGACGGGGAGCTGTTTTTT. Amino acid sequence: CASSLRGRDGELFF.

V usage is TRBV28 and J usage is TRBJ1-2; tentatively, D is TRBD1 (6 bases). The V end was cut by 4 bases, the J end by 4 bases, with 16 bases between. Germline V gene sequence: CDR1 MDHEN, CDR2 SYDVKM. This CDR3 has 15 residues. CDR3 nucleotides: TGTGCCAGCAGTTCGGGGGAGGGGGTCGGCTATGGCTACACCTTC. Translating gives CASSSGEGVGYGYTF.

The rearrangement joins TRBV6-5 to TRBJ1-1, with 8 bases that match TRBD1. Germline CDR1 reads MNHEY; CDR2 reads SVGAGI. The CDR3 totals 15 residues. The V segment lost 4 bases and the J segment 1 base; nucleotides outside the gene matches: 5. The CDR3 here is CASSLNTGGNTEAFF. Written as DNA, the CDR3 is TGTGCCAGCAGTTTAAATACAGGGGGGAACACTGAAGCTTTCTTT.

This chain connects TRBV7-8 to TRBJ2-1, with D maybe TRBD1 (5 bases). V was trimmed by 4 bases and J by 4 bases, leaving 17 bases between them. Germline V lookup: CDR1 SGHVS, CDR2 FQNEAQ. The CDR3 totals 16 residues. CDR3 sequence reads: CASSSSGLGNYNEQFF. The CDR3 region has the DNA TGTGCCAGCAGCTCCTCAGGGCTAGGGAATTACAATGAGCAGTTCTTC.

About this clonotype: This may arise from a read error, as a much more abundant clone is one base away. The chain couples TRBV7-2 to TRBJ1-5; D is undetermined. Germline CDR1 and CDR2: SGHTA and FQGNSA. This CDR3 comprises 13 residues. CDR3 residues: CAISLRGHQPQHF. CDR3 DNA sequence: TGTGCCATCAGCTTACGGGGTCATCAGCCCCAGCATTTT.

This clonotype turned up a few times. The gene calls are TRBV6-2 or TRBV6-3 and TRBJ2-1; D not resolved. The CDR3 consists of 14 residues. CDR1 is MNHEY, CDR2 SVGEGT, per germline. The V end was cut by 5 bases, the J end by 3 bases, with 11 bases between. CDR3 coding DNA: TGTGCCAGCAGTGACGTGAGGAACTACAATGAGCAGTTCTTC. Its translation: CASSDVRNYNEQFF.

This chain uses TRBV12-5 with TRBJ2-5; TRBD2 matches 11 bases. CDR1 and CDR2 from the germline V gene are LGHNT and FRNRAP. Losses at the gene ends were 3 bases for V and 12 bases for J; bases not matched to a gene: 12. The CDR3 extends over 15 amino acids. The CDR3 DNA is TGTGCTAGTGGTTTCCCGACTAGCGGGGCTCTCAGGAAGTACTTC. This translates into CASGFPTSGALRKYF.

This clonotype showed up just a few times. The CDR3 loop reads CSGKNTGELFF. DNA of the CDR3: TGCAGCGGAAAGAACACCGGGGAGCTGTTTTTT. The chain joins TRBV29-1 to TRBJ2-2; no definite D call. The V end was cut by 7 bases, the J end by 1 base, with 4 bases between. Germline values: CDR1 SQVTM, CDR2 ANQGSEA. This CDR3 contains 11 residues.